The text below deals with one T cell receptor beta chain. The antigen is unknown. The data stem from a study of regulatory T cells in long-lasting Graves disease. Whole-study results and caveats: Lower TCR diversity characterized persistent Graves' patients relative to newly diagnosed patients.

With iRepertoire HTBI primers and Arm-PCR of CDR3 regions, TCR beta libraries were built. In TCRdb, the multiplex PCR reads were re-called with MiXCR into one record per CDR3 protein. In the table there are roughly 250,000 distinct CDR3 sequences, about 18% of which are singletons. The junction had 4 bases not matched to a gene; V was cut back by 0 bases and J by 6 bases. The CDR3 sequence is 14 residues long. CDR1 and CDR2 from the germline V gene are MNHEY and SVGEGT. Time point defined: newly diagnosed GD, antithyroid drugs for less than 3 months. Researchers made the TCR library from RNA that was extracted from PBMCs. In addition, the sample was reused for a study of T cells in Graves' hyperthyroidism and ophthalmopathy.

V gene TRBV6-2 or TRBV6-3 combines with J gene TRBJ1-2, with 7 bases matching TRBD1. This receptor was taken from a woman aged 25 to 39 with Graves disease. The material was peripheral blood mononuclear cells (PBMCs), obtained at new diagnosis, from a patient treated with antithyroid drugs. CDR3 in amino acids: CASSYSQGWDGYTF. The CDR3 coding sequence is TGTGCCAGCAGTTACTCACAGGGGTGGGATGGCTACACCTTC.